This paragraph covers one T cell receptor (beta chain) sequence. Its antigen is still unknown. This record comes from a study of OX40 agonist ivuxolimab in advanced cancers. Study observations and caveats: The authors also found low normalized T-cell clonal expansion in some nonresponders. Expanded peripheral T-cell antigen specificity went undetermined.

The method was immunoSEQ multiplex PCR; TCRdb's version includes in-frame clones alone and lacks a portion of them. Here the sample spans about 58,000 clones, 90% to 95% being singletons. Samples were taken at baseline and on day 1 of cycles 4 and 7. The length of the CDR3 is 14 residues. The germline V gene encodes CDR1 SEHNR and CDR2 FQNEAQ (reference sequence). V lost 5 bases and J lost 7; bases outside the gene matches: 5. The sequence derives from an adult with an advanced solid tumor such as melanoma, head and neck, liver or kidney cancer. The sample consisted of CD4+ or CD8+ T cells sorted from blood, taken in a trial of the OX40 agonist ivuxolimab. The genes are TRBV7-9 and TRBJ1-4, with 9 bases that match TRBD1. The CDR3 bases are TGTGCCAGCAGCCTACAGGGGGCTGTTGAAAAACTGTTTTTT. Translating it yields CASSLQGAVEKLFF.